The sequence of this T cell receptor (beta chain) was determined in a study of early T cells in non-severe SARS-CoV-2 infection. TCRdb called the 5' RACE reads again in MiXCR, with one record for every CDR3 protein. The table includes about 120,000 distinct CDR3 sequences, 10% to 15% detected once. Germline-derived CDR1 and CDR2 are DFQATT and SNEGSKA (reference sequence). The length of the CDR3 is 16 residues. V lost 1 base, J lost 11 bases, and 24 bases lay in between. This receptor was taken from an adult who was a healthcare worker with PCR-confirmed SARS-CoV-2 infection or an uninfected control (not recorded which). Sequencing was performed on whole blood, taken at baseline. This chain uses TRBV20-1 with TRBJ1-5; a possible D gene is TRBD1 (6 bases). CDR3 DNA: TGCAGTGCTAGAGTCAGGGGCAGTCCCGTGGAACTCACCCAGCATTTT. Residues: CSARVRGSPVELTQHF.